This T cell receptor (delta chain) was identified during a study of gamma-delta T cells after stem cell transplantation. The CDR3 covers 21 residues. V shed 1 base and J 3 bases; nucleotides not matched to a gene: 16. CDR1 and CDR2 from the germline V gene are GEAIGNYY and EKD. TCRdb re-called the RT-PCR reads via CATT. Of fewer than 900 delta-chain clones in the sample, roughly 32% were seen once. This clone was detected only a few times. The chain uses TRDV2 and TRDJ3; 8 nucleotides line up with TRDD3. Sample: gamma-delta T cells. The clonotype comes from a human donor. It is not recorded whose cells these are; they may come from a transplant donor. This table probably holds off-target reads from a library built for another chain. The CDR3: CACDTVFLLGEESWDTRQMFF. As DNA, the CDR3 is TGTGCCTGTGACACGGTTTTCCTTCTGGGGGAAGAAAGCTGGGACACCCGACAGATGTTTTTC.